Shown below are 19 T cell receptor beta chains from a single sample sequenced in a study of blood T cell repertoires in COVID-19. Data came from immunoSEQ multiplex PCR; TCRdb stores just in-frame clones and leaves some out. The sample includes tens of thousands of clones, under 90% of them seen just once. The sample taken for sequencing was peripheral blood. The receptor set was obtained from a woman aged 55 to 70 with acute or convalescent COVID-19.

Here the CDR3 reads CASNTGTGEHRYGYTF. CDR3 sequence (DNA): TGTGCCAGCAATACCGGGACAGGGGAACACCGCTATGGCTACACCTTC. The genes are TRBV12-1 and TRBJ1-2; the tabulated D call, TRBD1, remains unverified against the DNA. TRBV12-1 is tagged as a pseudogene. The CDR3 consists of 16 residues.

The chain uses TRBV3-1 (or the pseudogene TRBV3-2) and TRBJ2-7, with D possibly being TRBD1 (5 bases). Trimming cost V 8 bases and J 1 base, with 12 bases left between them. Germline V lookup: CDR1 LGHDT, CDR2 YNNKEL (reference sequence). This CDR3 region has 13 residues. CDR3 sequence (DNA): TGTGCCAGCGGTCGACAGTCATCCTACGAGCAGTACTTC. Amino acid sequence: CASGRQSSYEQYF.

V is TRBV11-2 and J is TRBJ1-6, with D perhaps TRBD1 (6 bases). The germline V gene encodes CDR1 SGHAT and CDR2 FQNNGV. This CDR3 is built from 15 residues. The ends were cut back, 4 bases at V and 4 bases at J, with 11 bases in the middle. Written as DNA, the CDR3 is TGTGCCAGCAGCTCTAGAGGGGGTTATAATTCACCCCTCCACTTT. Its translation is CASSSRGGYNSPLHF.

This clone has a handful of counts. The rearrangement uses TRBV2 and TRBJ2-6, with 9 nucleotides matching TRBD1. The CDR3 is made up of 17 amino acids. CDR1 and CDR2 (germline): SNHLY, FYNNEI. J gave up 1 base and V 5 bases, and 6 bases lay outside the gene matches. CDR3 region: CASSLTGGSSGANVLTF. The CDR3 DNA sequence: TGTGCCAGCAGTCTTACAGGGGGCTCTTCTGGGGCCAACGTCCTGACTTTC.

The chain has TRBV3-1 (or the pseudogene TRBV3-2) and TRBJ1-4; the match to TRBD1 covers 7 bases. From germline, CDR1 is LGHDT and CDR2 YNNKEL (reference sequence). This CDR3 spans 15 amino acids. The trim removed 2 bases at V and 4 bases at J, leaving 4 bases unmatched. CDR3 sequence: CASSQPGQINEKLFF. For the CDR3, the DNA is TGTGCCAGCAGCCAACCGGGACAGATTAATGAAAAACTGTTTTTT.

The chain has TRBV6-5 and TRBJ1-1, with a weak D call TRBD1 (5 bases). The CDR3 spans 13 residues. Trimming removed 7 bases at V and 1 base at J, with 10 bases between. Germline V CDR1 and CDR2: MNHEY, SVGAGI. The CDR3 here is CASKVQGNTEAFF. The CDR3 DNA reads TGTGCCAGCAAGGTCCAGGGGAACACTGAAGCTTTCTTT.

The rearrangement joins TRBV11-2 to TRBJ2-1; TRBD2 matches 11 bases. Per the germline V gene, CDR1 is SGHAT and CDR2 is FQNNGV. V was clipped by 6 bases and J by 6 bases; unmatched bases: 10. CDR3 size: 16 residues. The CDR3 spells CASRSLAGGPGNEQFF. The CDR3 DNA reads TGTGCCAGCAGGTCCTTAGCGGGGGGGCCCGGCAATGAGCAGTTCTTC.

The chain combines TRBV10-2 with TRBJ1-2; D call uncertain. This CDR3 is built from 12 residues. Germline V gene data show CDR1 as WSHSY and CDR2 as SAAADI. Trimming removed 11 bases from V and 2 bases from J, with 12 bases in between. CDR3: CAARTGNYGYTF. The CDR3, as DNA: TGCGCCGCCCGGACGGGAAACTATGGCTACACCTTC.

This clone was seen more than once but under ten times. V and J are TRBV2 and TRBJ2-5, with 7 bases that match TRBD2. The CDR3 runs 16 residues. The germline V gene has CDR1 SNHLY and CDR2 FYNNEI. Trimming took 7 bases from V and 4 from J; bases not matched to a gene: 15. In DNA form, the CDR3 reads TGTGCCAGCAACAAGCGGGGCGAGATGCGGGGAGAGACCCAGTACTTC. This gives the protein CASNKRGEMRGETQYF.

V is TRBV15 and J is TRBJ2-7; maybe TRBD2 (5 bases). Germline CDR1 is LNHNV and CDR2 is YYDKDF (reference sequence). The length of the CDR3 is 15 residues. V was clipped by 4 bases and J by 0 bases, with 13 bases between them. CDR3: CATSNGVGSSYEQYF. As DNA, the CDR3 is TGTGCCACCAGCAACGGGGTCGGTAGCTCCTACGAGCAGTACTTC.

CDR3: CAWSVRLLNTEAFF. The CDR3 DNA reads TGTGCCTGGAGTGTACGACTGTTGAACACTGAAGCTTTCTTT. The genes are TRBV30 and TRBJ1-1; D is uncertain. CDR3 length: 14 residues. Trimming pared 0 bases from V and 0 bases from J, leaving 8 bases between. Germline CDR1 reads GTSNPN; CDR2 reads SVGIG (reference sequence).

The chain links TRBV4-2 to TRBJ2-1, with TRBD2 identical over 11 bases. The CDR3 covers 17 residues. Germline CDR1 LGHNA, CDR2 YNFKEQ. The V and J ends lost 0 bases and 5 bases, in that order; junction bases with no gene match: 6. For the CDR3, the DNA is TGTGCCAGCAGCCAAGAACCGACTAGCGGGGCAAACAATGAGCAGTTCTTC. It is translated as CASSQEPTSGANNEQFF.

The rearrangement joins TRBV5-4 to TRBJ2-5; 12 bases are shared with TRBD2. Per the germline V gene, CDR1 is SGHNT and CDR2 is YYREEE (reference sequence). This CDR3 is 15 amino acids long. V lost 5 bases and J lost 0; bases outside the gene matches: 2. This chain's CDR3 is CASSPSGGDQETQYF. The CDR3 DNA sequence: TGTGCCAGCAGTCCTAGCGGGGGGGACCAAGAGACCCAGTACTTC.

This chain links TRBV5-8 with TRBJ1-4, with D perhaps matching TRBD1 (5 bases). Per germline, CDR1 SGHTS and CDR2 YDEGEE. Trimming pared 2 bases from V and 8 bases from J, leaving 19 bases between. The CDR3 loop spans 16 amino acids. CDR3 nucleotides: TGTGCCAGCAGCTTACGCCGGGGGATTGTCAGGGAAAAACTGTTTTTT. It is translated as CASSLRRGIVREKLFF.

CDR3 amino acids: CASSASQAGDRQGTQYF. The CDR3 coding sequence is TGTGCCAGCAGCGCGAGCCAAGCGGGGGACCGTCAAGGAACCCAGTACTTC. The rearrangement uses TRBV2 and TRBJ2-5; 8 bases match TRBD2. V was clipped by 6 bases and J by 8 bases; unmatched bases: 20. Germline CDR1 is SNHLY and CDR2 is FYNNEI. The CDR3 extends over 17 amino acids.

This clone came up a few times. The J gene is TRBJ1-5, the V gene TRBV28; a weak D match, TRBD1 (5 bases). The CDR3 loop spans 12 amino acids. Trimming stripped 6 bases from V and 7 bases from J, with 10 bases between. Germline values: CDR1 MDHEN, CDR2 SYDVKM. CDR3 sequence: CASRSGFQPQHF. In DNA form, the CDR3 reads TGTGCCAGCAGATCAGGGTTCCAGCCCCAGCATTTT.

V usage is TRBV11-2 and J usage is TRBJ2-3; 8 nucleotides align to TRBD2. V was clipped by 5 bases and J by 2 bases; unmatched bases: 6. There are 15 residues in the CDR3. The germline V gene has CDR1 SGHAT and CDR2 FQNNGV. As DNA, the CDR3 is TGTGCCAGCAGCCCCGGGACTAGGCCCACAGATACGCAGTATTTT. Translated: CASSPGTRPTDTQYF.

The V call is TRBV10-2, the J call TRBJ1-2, with 7 bases matching TRBD1. The CDR3 contains 15 residues. The germline CDR1 and CDR2 sequences are WSHSY and SAAADI. Trimming took 8 bases from V and 0 from J; bases not matched to a gene: 9. The CDR3 bases are TGCGCCAGCGAGGGGGCGCAGGGGTCTAACTATGGCTACACCTTC. Residues: CASEGAQGSNYGYTF.

V and J are TRBV5-1 and TRBJ2-6; D may be TRBD2 (6 bases). Trimming removed 3 bases at V and 6 bases at J, with 16 bases between. Germline V gene sequence: CDR1 SGHRS, CDR2 YFSETQ. CDR3 size: 16 residues. In DNA, the CDR3 is TGCGCCAGCAGCTACTTCCGGACTACGGCGGCCAACGTCCTGACTTTC. Encoded protein: CASSYFRTTAANVLTF.